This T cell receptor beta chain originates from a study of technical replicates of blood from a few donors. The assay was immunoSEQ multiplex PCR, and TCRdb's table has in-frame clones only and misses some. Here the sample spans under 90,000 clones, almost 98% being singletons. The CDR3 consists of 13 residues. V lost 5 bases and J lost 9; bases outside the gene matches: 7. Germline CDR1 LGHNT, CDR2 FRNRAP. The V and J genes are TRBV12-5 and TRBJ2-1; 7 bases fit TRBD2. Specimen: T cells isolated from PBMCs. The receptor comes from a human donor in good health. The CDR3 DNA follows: TGTGCTAGTGGTCGGACTGGGGAGGGTGAGCAGTTCTTC. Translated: CASGRTGEGEQFF.